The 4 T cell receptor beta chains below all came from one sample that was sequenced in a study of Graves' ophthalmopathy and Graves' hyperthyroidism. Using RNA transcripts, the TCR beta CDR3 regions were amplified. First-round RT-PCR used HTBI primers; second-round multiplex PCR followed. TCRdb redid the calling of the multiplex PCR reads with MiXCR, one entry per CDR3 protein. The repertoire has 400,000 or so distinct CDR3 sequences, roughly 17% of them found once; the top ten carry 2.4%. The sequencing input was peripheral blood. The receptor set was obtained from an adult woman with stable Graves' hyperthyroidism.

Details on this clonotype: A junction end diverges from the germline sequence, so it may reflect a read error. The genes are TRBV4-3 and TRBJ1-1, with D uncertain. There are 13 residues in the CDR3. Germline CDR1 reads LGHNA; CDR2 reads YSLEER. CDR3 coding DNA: TGCGCCAGCAGCCAATTAATTGGAACTGATGCTTTCTTT. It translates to CASSQLIGTDAFF.

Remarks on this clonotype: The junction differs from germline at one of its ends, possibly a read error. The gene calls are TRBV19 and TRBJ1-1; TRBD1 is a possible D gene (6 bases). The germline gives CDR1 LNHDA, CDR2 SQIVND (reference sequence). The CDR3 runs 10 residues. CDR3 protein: CARQSGHPGF. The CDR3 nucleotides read TGTGCCAGACAATCGGGACACCCCGGCTTT.

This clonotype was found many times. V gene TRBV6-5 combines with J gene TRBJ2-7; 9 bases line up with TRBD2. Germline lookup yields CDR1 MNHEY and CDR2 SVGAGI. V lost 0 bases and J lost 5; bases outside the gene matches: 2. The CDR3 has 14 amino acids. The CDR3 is CASSYSREGHEQYF. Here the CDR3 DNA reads TGTGCCAGCAGTTACTCGCGGGAGGGCCACGAGCAGTACTTC.

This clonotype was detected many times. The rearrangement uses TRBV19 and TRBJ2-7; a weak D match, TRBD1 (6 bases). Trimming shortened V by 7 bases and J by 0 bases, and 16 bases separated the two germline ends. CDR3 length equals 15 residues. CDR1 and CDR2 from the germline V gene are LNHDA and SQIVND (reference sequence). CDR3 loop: CASKRGTESSYEQYF. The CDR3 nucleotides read TGTGCCAGTAAAAGGGGGACGGAAAGCTCCTACGAGCAGTACTTC.